The 2 T cell receptor beta chains presented below share a single source sample, sequenced in a study of response to subunit inactivated influenza vaccine. Via MiXCR, TCRdb re-called the RT-PCR reads, giving one row per CDR3 protein. The repertoire holds about 700,000 distinct CDR3 sequences, with around 15% as singletons. The material sequenced was PBMCs from blood, taken 14 to 15 days before vaccination. All receptors come from a man aged 50 or older who received an inactivated influenza vaccine.

The sample holds many counts of this clonotype. The rearrangement joins TRBV11-3 to TRBJ2-2, with 8 bases fitting TRBD1. This CDR3 spans 18 amino acids. In germline, CDR1 is SGHNT, CDR2 YENEEA. The V gene end was trimmed by 6 bases and the J gene end by 5 bases; junction bases not matched to a gene: 17. The CDR3 spells CASSWGPTGQGATGELFF. DNA for the CDR3: TGTGCCAGCAGTTGGGGACCTACGGGTCAGGGGGCTACCGGGGAGCTGTTTTTT. The entire variable domain, with the rest obtained from reference TRBV11-3 and TRBJ2-2, is as follows: EAGVVQSPRYKIIEKKQPVAFWCNPISGHNTLYWYLQNLGQGPELLIRYENEEAVDDSQLPKDRFSAERLKGVDSTLKIQPAELGDSAVYLCASSWGPTGQGATGELFFGEGSRLTVL.

This clonotype was recorded a few times. The chain combines TRBV11-2 with TRBJ2-1; TRBD2 matches 12 bases. Losses at the gene ends were 1 base for V and 5 bases for J; bases not matched to a gene: 15. CDR1 is SGHAT and CDR2 is FQNNGV in the germline V gene. The CDR3 spans 20 residues. DNA for the CDR3: TGTGCCAGCAGCTTAGTAACCACGCCATTGAGACTAGCGGGAGACAATGAGCAGTTCTTC. Protein sequence: CASSLVTTPLRLAGDNEQFF.